This T cell receptor (beta chain) was captured by sequencing in a study of shared clonotypes between healthy human individuals. General study findings and limits: Among non-shared clonotypes, generation probabilities were lower than among those shared by all four donors. Sampling included only blood; tissue repertoires likely differ.

Germline V gene sequence: CDR1 GTSNPN, CDR2 SVGIG (reference sequence). V was shortened by 8 bases and J by 1 base, with 17 bases between the two germline ends. This CDR3 has 15 amino acids. It was into CD45RA+ naive and CD45RA-negative memory subsets that the CD4+ cells were split. The protocol was immunoSEQ multiplex PCR, while the TCRdb copy is restricted to in-frame clones and leaves out a portion. Of over 2 million clones in the sample, about 90% were seen once. This clone appeared once. Its specificity is unknown. The sequence came from a man aged 18 to 30 in good health. Some clones in this sample may be carry-over from other donors' samples. The V and J genes are TRBV30 and TRBJ1-4; D remains unclear. What was sequenced was naive CD4+ T cells from PBMCs. Stated subset: CD45RA+ positively selected. The CDR3: CATVGLSGTNEKLFF. Here the CDR3 DNA reads TGTGCCACGGTCGGCCTCTCAGGAACTAATGAAAAACTGTTTTTT.